This entry lists 25 T cell receptor beta chains sequenced from one sample in a study of blood T cell repertoires in COVID-19. Sequenced by immunoSEQ multiplex PCR; TCRdb stores in-frame clones only, minus some. The sample records around 62,000 clones, 85% to 90% being singletons. Sequencing was done on a sample of peripheral blood. The source of these receptors is a man in his 60s with acute or convalescent COVID-19.

This chain connects TRBV25-1 to TRBJ2-7; perhaps TRBD1 as D (6 bases). Trimming cost V 9 bases and J 1 base, with 7 bases left between them. From germline, CDR1 is MGHDK and CDR2 SYGVNS. This CDR3 spans 11 amino acids. CDR3 in amino acids: CASGTSYEQYF. CDR3 coding DNA: TGTGCCAGTGGGACATCCTACGAGCAGTACTTC.

This chain joins TRBV27 and TRBJ1-1; TRBD1 matches 7 bases. V lost 3 bases and J lost 4; bases outside the gene matches: 5. This CDR3 has 14 residues. Germline V lookup: CDR1 MNHEY, CDR2 SMNVEV (reference sequence). CDR3 in DNA: TGTGCCAGCAGTTTGACAGGGATTGTCACTGAAGCTTTCTTT. This codes for CASSLTGIVTEAFF.

V gene TRBV9 combines with J gene TRBJ1-4, with 10 bases fitting TRBD1. CDR3 length: 15 residues. The J segment lost 8 bases and the V segment lost 0 bases, leaving 4 bases of the junction unmatched. Per the germline V gene, CDR1 is SGDLS and CDR2 is YYNGEE. CDR3 sequence: CASSVGGTGDEKLFF. In DNA form, the CDR3 reads TGTGCCAGCAGCGTAGGTGGGACAGGGGACGAAAAACTGTTTTTT.

This clone has just one count. This rearrangement joins TRBV11-3 to TRBJ2-4; TRBD1 agrees at 11 bases. This CDR3 has 16 residues. Germline CDR1 reads SGHNT; CDR2 reads YENEEA. V lost 5 bases, J lost 1 base, and 4 bases stayed unmatched. The CDR3 loop reads CASSPGQGAAKNIQYF. The CDR3 DNA is TGTGCCAGCAGCCCAGGACAGGGGGCTGCCAAAAACATTCAGTACTTC.

This clone was observed a few times. The chain couples TRBV5-6 to TRBJ1-5, with 7 nucleotides matching TRBD1. J gave up 2 bases and V 2 bases, and 7 bases lay outside the gene matches. CDR3 length: 16 amino acids. Germline V gene data show CDR1 as SGHDT and CDR2 as YYEEEE. The CDR3 nucleotides are TGTGCCAGCAGCTTTACTACAGGGGCTGGCAATCAGCCCCAGCATTTT. Its protein product is CASSFTTGAGNQPQHF.

The V gene is TRBV14, the J gene TRBJ1-2; 7 bases are shared with TRBD1. The J segment lost 3 bases and the V segment lost 4 bases, leaving 5 bases of the junction unmatched. The germline V gene has CDR1 SGHDN and CDR2 FVKESK. The CDR3 consists of 14 residues. CDR3 DNA: TGTGCCAGCAGCCGTAGGGACAGCGACTATGGCTACACCTTC. This gives the protein CASSRRDSDYGYTF.

This chain joins TRBV5-4 and TRBJ2-5; 8 bases fit TRBD1. There are 17 residues in the CDR3. Trimming removed 6 bases from V and 4 bases from J; junction bases left unmatched: 17. Germline CDR1 is SGHNT and CDR2 is YYREEE (reference sequence). CDR3 DNA: TGTGCCAGCACCAAACTCACTAACAGGGGGGTACGAGAGACCCAGTACTTC. Translating gives CASTKLTNRGVRETQYF.

The V call is TRBV7-3, the J call TRBJ2-3; 13 positions agree with TRBD2. The CDR3 length is 16 residues. Trimming took 5 bases from V and 4 from J; bases not matched to a gene: 6. Looked up from germline, CDR1 is SGHTA and CDR2 is FQGTGA. DNA of the CDR3: TGTGCCAGCAGCGAAGGACTAGCGGGAGATCCAGATACGCAGTATTTT. This gives the protein CASSEGLAGDPDTQYF.

The chain couples TRBV11-2 to TRBJ2-5, with 8 bases lining up with TRBD1. The CDR3 totals 16 residues. V was clipped by 3 bases and J by 2 bases; unmatched bases: 8. The germline V gene has CDR1 SGHAT and CDR2 FQNNGV. This CDR3 reads CASSFLVGQVQETQYF. CDR3 in DNA: TGTGCCAGCAGCTTTTTGGTGGGACAGGTACAAGAGACCCAGTACTTC.

V and J are TRBV4-3 and TRBJ1-2; D gene uncertain. The CDR3 contains 13 residues. From germline, CDR1 is LGHNA and CDR2 YSLEER. The V end was cut by 1 base, the J end by 4 bases, with 7 bases between. The CDR3 is CASSQGRLYGYTF. CDR3 coding DNA: TGCGCCAGCAGCCAAGGACGACTCTATGGCTACACCTTC.

J is TRBJ2-1 and V is TRBV23-1; D possibly corresponds to TRBD1 (6 bases). TRBV23-1 is designated an ORF whose function remains uncertain. V lost 3 bases and J lost 10, with 16 bases in between. The CDR3 extends over 14 amino acids. The CDR3 DNA reads as TGCGCCAGCAGTCATCACTACTGGGGGCGGGAGCAGTTCTTC. Residues: CASSHHYWGREQFF.

This sequence joins TRBV3-1 (or the pseudogene TRBV3-2) and TRBJ2-4; D is perhaps TRBD2 (5 bases). There are 16 residues in the CDR3. Trimming removed 2 bases at V and 0 bases at J, with 11 bases between. Germline values: CDR1 LGHDT, CDR2 YNNKEL (reference sequence). The chain's CDR3 is CASSQRRREAKNIQYF. The CDR3 DNA sequence: TGTGCCAGCAGCCAACGCCGACGGGAAGCCAAAAACATTCAGTACTTC.

The J gene is TRBJ2-3, the V gene TRBV18; 9 nucleotides agree with TRBD1. CDR1 is KGHSH, CDR2 LQKENI, per germline. Trimming removed 3 bases from V and 6 bases from J; junction bases left unmatched: 7. This CDR3 region has 15 residues. CDR3 amino acids: CASSPGTGGFDTQYF. CDR3 coding DNA: TGTGCCAGCTCACCGGGCACAGGGGGCTTTGATACGCAGTATTTT.

CDR3 sequence: CASNGSGVRGRGELFF. Written as DNA, the CDR3 is TGTGCCAGCAATGGTAGCGGTGTACGGGGTCGGGGGGAGCTGTTTTTT. The gene calls are TRBV28 and TRBJ2-2; D is perhaps TRBD2 (6 bases). Germline V gene data show CDR1 as MDHEN and CDR2 as SYDVKM. The CDR3 runs 16 residues. V lost 7 bases and J lost 8, with 23 bases in between.

The CDR3 DNA reads as TGCGCCAGCAGCCTTAGTTTGGAGCACACTGAAGCTTTCTTT. It specifies CASSLSLEHTEAFF. The chain links TRBV5-1 to TRBJ1-1; the D is unclear. V shed 4 bases and J shed 3 bases, with 13 bases lying between them. The CDR3 is made up of 14 amino acids. Germline V gene sequence: CDR1 SGHRS, CDR2 YFSETQ.

This chain joins TRBV7-9 and TRBJ2-3; D remains unclear. Trimming cost V 7 bases and J 5 bases, with 7 bases left between them. The CDR3 loop spans 11 amino acids. The germline CDR1 and CDR2 sequences are SEHNR and FQNEAQ (reference sequence). Written as DNA, the CDR3 is TGTGCCAGCACCCCGGTAGATACGCAGTATTTT. Its translation is CASTPVDTQYF.

The V and J genes are TRBV19 and TRBJ1-2, with a weak D call TRBD1 (6 bases). The V gene's germline CDR1 is LNHDA and CDR2 SQIVND (reference sequence). The CDR3 is 13 residues long. The germline V and J ends were trimmed by 3 bases and 3 bases, with 8 bases remaining between them. The CDR3 loop is CASSIRTDYGYTF. In DNA form, the CDR3 reads TGTGCCAGTAGTATTAGGACAGACTATGGCTACACCTTC.

V usage is TRBV4-3 and J usage is TRBJ2-1; 15 positions match TRBD2. Per germline, CDR1 LGHNA and CDR2 YSLEER. The junction had 6 bases not matched to a gene; V was cut back by 4 bases and J by 5 bases. The CDR3 is made up of 17 amino acids. DNA of the CDR3: TGCGCCAGCAGCCCGGGACTAGCGGGAGGTACGAACAATGAGCAGTTCTTC. Protein: CASSPGLAGGTNNEQFF.

V usage is TRBV19 and J usage is TRBJ1-1; possible D gene TRBD1, 6 bases. Germline CDR1 LNHDA, CDR2 SQIVND (reference sequence). The CDR3 totals 13 residues. V lost 3 bases to trimming and J lost 1 base, with 6 bases between them. CDR3 DNA: TGTGCCAGTAGTATGGACAGGAACACTGAAGCTTTCTTT. This gives the protein CASSMDRNTEAFF.

A single count supports this clone. The chain has TRBV6-2 or TRBV6-3 and TRBJ2-5; maybe TRBD1 (5 bases). This CDR3 comprises 18 residues. Trimming stripped 0 bases from V and 2 bases from J, with 19 bases between. Germline CDR1 and CDR2: MNHEY and SVGEGT. CDR3 region: CASSYSGRVVVPQETQYF. The DNA of the CDR3 is TGTGCCAGCAGTTACTCGGGCAGGGTAGTAGTGCCTCAAGAGACCCAGTACTTC.

The V gene is TRBV9, the J gene TRBJ2-1; 8 bases are shared with TRBD1. Germline trimming cut 7 bases from V and 9 bases from J; bases unmatched to any gene: 9. The germline V gene encodes CDR1 SGDLS and CDR2 YYNGEE. This CDR3 is 13 amino acids long. The CDR3 protein is CASEPGGQGEQFF. The DNA for the CDR3 is TGTGCCAGCGAACCAGGGGGCCAGGGTGAGCAGTTCTTC.

V usage is TRBV25-1 and J usage is TRBJ2-1; TRBD2 agrees at 15 bases. Germline CDR1 MGHDK, CDR2 SYGVNS. V lost 5 bases and J lost 7; bases outside the gene matches: 6. The CDR3 is 16 amino acids. The CDR3 DNA follows: TGTGCCAGCAGTTCTCCGGGACTAGCGGGAGGAAATGAGCAGTTCTTC. Protein product: CASSSPGLAGGNEQFF.

V gene TRBV4-1 combines with J gene TRBJ2-5; 7 bases map to TRBD1. V lost 3 bases to trimming and J lost 1 base; unmatched junction nucleotides: 5. CDR1 is MGHRA, CDR2 YSYEKL, per germline. This CDR3 comprises 15 residues. As DNA, the CDR3 is TGCGCCAGCAGCCACGAGGGACAGCTCCAAGAGACCCAGTACTTC. Protein sequence: CASSHEGQLQETQYF.

DNA for the CDR3: TGCGCCAGCAGCTTGACAGGGTACGAGCAGTACTTC. Residues: CASSLTGYEQYF. The V call is TRBV5-1, the J call TRBJ2-7; the D gene is possibly TRBD1 (6 bases). CDR1 and CDR2 (germline): SGHRS, YFSETQ. Trimming removed 1 base at V and 4 bases at J, with 6 bases between. The CDR3 is 12 amino acids.

This chain links TRBV6-2 or TRBV6-3 with TRBJ2-3; TRBD2 matches 8 bases. Germline CDR1 MNHEY, CDR2 SVGEGT. The CDR3 runs to 19 residues. J gave up 3 bases and V 4 bases, and 18 bases lay outside the gene matches. The CDR3 loop is CASSSRSLAGGRFTDTQYF. Written as DNA, the CDR3 is TGTGCCAGCAGTTCACGATCTCTAGCAGGCGGGAGGTTTACAGATACGCAGTATTTT.